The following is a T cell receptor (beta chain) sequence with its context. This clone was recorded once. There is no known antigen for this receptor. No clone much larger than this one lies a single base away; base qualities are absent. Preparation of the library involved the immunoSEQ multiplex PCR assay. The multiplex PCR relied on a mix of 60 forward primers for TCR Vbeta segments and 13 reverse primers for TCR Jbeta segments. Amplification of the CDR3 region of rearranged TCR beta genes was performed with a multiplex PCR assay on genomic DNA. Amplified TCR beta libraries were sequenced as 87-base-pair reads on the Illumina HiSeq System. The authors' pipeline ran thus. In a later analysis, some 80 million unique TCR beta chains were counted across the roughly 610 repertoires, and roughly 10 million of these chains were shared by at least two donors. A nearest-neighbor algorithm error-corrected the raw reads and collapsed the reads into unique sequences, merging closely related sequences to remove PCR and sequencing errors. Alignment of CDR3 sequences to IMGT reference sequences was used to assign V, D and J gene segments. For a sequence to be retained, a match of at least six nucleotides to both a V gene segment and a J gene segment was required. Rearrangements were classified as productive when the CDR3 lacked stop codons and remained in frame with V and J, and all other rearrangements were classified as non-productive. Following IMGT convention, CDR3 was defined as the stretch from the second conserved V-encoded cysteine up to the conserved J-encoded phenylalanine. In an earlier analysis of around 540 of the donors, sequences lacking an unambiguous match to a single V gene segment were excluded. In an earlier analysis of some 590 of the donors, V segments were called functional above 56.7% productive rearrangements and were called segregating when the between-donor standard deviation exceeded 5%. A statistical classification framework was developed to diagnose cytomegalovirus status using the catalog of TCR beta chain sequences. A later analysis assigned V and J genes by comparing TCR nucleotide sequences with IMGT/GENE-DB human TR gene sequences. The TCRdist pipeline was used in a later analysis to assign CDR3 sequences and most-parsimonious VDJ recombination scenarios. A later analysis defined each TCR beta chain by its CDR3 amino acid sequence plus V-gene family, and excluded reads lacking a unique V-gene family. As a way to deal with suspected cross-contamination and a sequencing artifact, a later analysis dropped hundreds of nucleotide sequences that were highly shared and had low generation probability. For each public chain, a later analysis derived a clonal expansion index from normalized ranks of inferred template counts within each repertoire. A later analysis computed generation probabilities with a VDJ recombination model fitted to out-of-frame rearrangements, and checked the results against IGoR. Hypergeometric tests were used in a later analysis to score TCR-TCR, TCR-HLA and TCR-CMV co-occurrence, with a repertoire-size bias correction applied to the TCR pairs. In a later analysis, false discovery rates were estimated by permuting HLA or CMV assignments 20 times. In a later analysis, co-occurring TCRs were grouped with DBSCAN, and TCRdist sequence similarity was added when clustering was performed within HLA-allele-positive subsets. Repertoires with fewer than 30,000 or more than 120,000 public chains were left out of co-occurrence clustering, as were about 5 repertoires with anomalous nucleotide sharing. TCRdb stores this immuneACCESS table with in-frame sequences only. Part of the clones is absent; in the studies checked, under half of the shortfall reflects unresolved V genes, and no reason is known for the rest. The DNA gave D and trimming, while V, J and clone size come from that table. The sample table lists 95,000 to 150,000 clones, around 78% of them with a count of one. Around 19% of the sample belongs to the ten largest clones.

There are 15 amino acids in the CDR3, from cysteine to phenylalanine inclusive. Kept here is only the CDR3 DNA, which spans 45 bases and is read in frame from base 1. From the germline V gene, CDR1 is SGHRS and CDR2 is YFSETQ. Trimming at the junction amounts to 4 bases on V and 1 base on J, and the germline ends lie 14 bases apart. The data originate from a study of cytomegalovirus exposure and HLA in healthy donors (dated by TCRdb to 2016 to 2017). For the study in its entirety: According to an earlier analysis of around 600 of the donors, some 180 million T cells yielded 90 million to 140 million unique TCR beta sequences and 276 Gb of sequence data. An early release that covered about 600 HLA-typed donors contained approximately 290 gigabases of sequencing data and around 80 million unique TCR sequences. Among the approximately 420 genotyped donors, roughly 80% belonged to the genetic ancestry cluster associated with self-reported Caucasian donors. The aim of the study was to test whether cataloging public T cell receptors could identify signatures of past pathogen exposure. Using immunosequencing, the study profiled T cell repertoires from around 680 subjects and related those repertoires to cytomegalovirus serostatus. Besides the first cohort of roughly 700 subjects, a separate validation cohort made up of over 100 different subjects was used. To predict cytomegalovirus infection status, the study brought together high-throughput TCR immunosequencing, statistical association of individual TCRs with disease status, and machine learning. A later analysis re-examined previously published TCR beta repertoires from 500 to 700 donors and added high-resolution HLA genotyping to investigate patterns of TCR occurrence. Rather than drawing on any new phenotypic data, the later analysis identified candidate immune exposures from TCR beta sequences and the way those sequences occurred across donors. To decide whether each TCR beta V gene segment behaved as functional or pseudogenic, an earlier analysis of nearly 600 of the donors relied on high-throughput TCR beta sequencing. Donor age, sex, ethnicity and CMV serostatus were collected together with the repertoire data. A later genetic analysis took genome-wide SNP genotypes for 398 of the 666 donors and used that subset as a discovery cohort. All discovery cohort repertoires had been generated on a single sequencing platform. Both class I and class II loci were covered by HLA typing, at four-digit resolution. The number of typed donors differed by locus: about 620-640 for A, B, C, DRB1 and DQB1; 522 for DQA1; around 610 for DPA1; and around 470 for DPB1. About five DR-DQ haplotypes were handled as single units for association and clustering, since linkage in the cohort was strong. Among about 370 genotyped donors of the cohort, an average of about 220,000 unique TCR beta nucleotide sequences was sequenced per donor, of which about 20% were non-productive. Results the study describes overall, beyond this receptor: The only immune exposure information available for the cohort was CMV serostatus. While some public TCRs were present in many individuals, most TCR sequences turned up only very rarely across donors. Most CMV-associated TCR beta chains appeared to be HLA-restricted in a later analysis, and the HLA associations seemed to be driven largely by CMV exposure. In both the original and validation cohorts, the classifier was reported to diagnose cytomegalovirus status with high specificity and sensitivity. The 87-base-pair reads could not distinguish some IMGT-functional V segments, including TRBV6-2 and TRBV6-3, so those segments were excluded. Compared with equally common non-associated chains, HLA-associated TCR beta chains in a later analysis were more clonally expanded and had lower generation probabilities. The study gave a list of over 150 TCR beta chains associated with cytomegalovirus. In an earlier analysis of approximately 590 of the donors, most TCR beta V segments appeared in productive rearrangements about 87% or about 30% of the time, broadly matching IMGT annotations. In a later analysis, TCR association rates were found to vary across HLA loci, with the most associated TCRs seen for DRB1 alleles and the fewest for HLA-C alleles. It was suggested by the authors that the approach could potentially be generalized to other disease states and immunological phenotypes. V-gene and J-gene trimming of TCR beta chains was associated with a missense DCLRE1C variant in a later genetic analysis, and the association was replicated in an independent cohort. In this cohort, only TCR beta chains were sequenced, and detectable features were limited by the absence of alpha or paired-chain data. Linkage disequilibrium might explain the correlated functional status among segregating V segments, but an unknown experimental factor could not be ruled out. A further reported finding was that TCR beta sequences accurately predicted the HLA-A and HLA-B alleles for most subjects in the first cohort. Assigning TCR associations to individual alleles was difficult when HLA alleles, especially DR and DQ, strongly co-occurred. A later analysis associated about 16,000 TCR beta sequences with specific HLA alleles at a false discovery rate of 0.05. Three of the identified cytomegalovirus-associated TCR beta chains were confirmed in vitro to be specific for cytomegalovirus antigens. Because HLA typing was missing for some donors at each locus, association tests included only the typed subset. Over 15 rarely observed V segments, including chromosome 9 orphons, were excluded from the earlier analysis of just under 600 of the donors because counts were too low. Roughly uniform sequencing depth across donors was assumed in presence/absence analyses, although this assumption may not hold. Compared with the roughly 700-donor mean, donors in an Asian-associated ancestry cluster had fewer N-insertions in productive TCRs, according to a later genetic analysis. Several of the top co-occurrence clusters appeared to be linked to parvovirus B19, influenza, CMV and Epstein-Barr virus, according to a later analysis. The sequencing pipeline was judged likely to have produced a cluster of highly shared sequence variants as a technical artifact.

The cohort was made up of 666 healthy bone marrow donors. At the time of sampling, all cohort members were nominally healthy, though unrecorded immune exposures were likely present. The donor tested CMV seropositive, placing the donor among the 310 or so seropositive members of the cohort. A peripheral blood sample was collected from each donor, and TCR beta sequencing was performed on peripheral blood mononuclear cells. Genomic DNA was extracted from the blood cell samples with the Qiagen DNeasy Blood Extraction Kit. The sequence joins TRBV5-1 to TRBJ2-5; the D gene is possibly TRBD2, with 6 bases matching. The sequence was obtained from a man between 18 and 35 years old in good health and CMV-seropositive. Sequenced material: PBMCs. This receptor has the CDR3 CASSPNPGLQETQYF. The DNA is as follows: TGCGCCAGCAGCCCTAACCCGGGACTCCAAGAGACCCAGTACTTC.